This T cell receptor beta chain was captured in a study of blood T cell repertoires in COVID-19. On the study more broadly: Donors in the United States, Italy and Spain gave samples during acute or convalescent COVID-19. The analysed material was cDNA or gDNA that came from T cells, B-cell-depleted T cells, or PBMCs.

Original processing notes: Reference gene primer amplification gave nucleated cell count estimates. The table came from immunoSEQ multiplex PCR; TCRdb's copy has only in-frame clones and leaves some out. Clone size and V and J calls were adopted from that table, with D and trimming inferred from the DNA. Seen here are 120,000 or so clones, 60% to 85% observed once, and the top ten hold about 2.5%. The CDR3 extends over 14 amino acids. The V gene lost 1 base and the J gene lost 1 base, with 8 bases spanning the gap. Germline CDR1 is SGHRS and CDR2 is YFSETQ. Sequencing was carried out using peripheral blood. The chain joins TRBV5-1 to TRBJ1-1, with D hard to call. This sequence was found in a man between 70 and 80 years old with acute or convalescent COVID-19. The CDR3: CASSLNAANTEAFF. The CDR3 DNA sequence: TGCGCCAGCAGCTTGAATGCGGCGAACACTGAAGCTTTCTTT.